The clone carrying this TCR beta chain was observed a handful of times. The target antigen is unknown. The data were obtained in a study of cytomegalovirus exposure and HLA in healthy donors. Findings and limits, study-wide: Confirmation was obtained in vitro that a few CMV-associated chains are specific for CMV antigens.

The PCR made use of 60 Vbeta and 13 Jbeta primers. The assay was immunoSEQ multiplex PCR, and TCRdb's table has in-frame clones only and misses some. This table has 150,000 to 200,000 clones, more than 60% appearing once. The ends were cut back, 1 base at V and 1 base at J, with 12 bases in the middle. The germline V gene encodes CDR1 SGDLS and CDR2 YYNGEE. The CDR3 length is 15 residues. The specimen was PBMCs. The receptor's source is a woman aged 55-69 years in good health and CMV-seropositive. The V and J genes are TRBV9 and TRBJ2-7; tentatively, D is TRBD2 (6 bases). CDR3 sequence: CASSVSQGGSYEQYF. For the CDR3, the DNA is TGTGCCAGCAGCGTAAGTCAGGGAGGTTCCTACGAGCAGTACTTC.